This entry is about one T cell receptor beta chain. The antigen is not known. This record comes from a study of cytomegalovirus exposure and HLA in healthy donors. Overall study context: The 500 to 750 first-cohort repertoires and the 95 to 150 validation repertoires shared the same platform, a later analysis reported. The study's findings and limits: In vitro data verified three CMV-associated chains as specific for CMV antigens. The study recorded about 150 TCR beta chains that were cytomegalovirus-associated. Usually a TCR sequence was rare, but some public TCRs were found in many donors.

Assay: immunoSEQ multiplex PCR; the TCRdb copy retains only in-frame clones and omits some. The sample contains about 140,000 clones, 91% of which appear only once. The CDR3 is made up of 14 amino acids. V was shortened by 1 base and J by 4 bases, with 10 bases between the two germline ends. The chain employs TRBV23-1 and TRBJ1-1; tentative D call: TRBD1 (5 bases). TRBV23-1 is an open reading frame whose function is uncertain. The receptor was isolated from a man in his late teens or twenties in good health and CMV-seronegative. Specimen: PBMCs. CDR3 in amino acids: CASSQWSGFTEAFF. CDR3 nucleotides: TGCGCCAGCAGTCAATGGTCAGGGTTCACTGAAGCTTTCTTT.